This entry lists 25 T cell receptor beta chains sequenced from one sample in a study of cytomegalovirus exposure and HLA in healthy donors. With 60 Vbeta and 13 Jbeta primers, the PCR was carried out. TCRdb's copy holds only in-frame clones and misses some; the assay was immunoSEQ multiplex PCR. This sample has over 150,000 clones, with roughly 80% found just once. Sequences were obtained from PBMCs. These receptors were taken from a man under 40 in good health and CMV-seropositive.

The chain uses TRBV29-1 and TRBJ2-3, with 9 bases fitting TRBD2. V lost 2 bases to trimming and J lost 1 base; unmatched junction nucleotides: 1. The CDR3 length is 14 residues. Germline loops: CDR1 SQVTM, CDR2 ANQGSEA. CDR3 nucleotide sequence: TGCAGCGTTGAACGGACTAGCGGCACAGATACGCAGTATTTT. Amino acids: CSVERTSGTDTQYF.

V is TRBV28 and J is TRBJ1-3, with 8 bases identical to TRBD1. The V and J ends lost 6 bases and 2 bases, in that order; junction bases with no gene match: 6. Looked up from germline, CDR1 is MDHEN and CDR2 is SYDVKM. CDR3 length: 15 residues. CDR3 loop: CASSLTGGAGNTIYF. In DNA, the CDR3 is TGTGCCAGCAGCTTAACAGGGGGAGCTGGAAACACCATATATTTT. Full variable domain (rest looked up from reference TRBV28 and TRBJ1-3): DVKVTQSSRYLVKRTGEKVFLECVQDMDHENMFWYRQDPGLGLRLIYFSYDVKMKEKGDIPEGYSVSREKKERFSLILESASTNQTSMYLCASSLTGGAGNTIYFGEGSWLTVV.

This sequence joins TRBV7-8 and TRBJ2-7; 11 positions match TRBD1. This CDR3 spans 14 amino acids. The V gene end was trimmed by 5 bases and the J gene end by 5 bases; junction bases not matched to a gene: 5. Germline lookup yields CDR1 SGHVS and CDR2 FQNEAQ. CDR3 protein: CASSRDRGSHEQYF. The CDR3 bases are TGTGCCAGCAGCCGGGACAGGGGGTCCCACGAGCAGTACTTC.

The genes are TRBV5-1 and TRBJ2-1, with 8 positions matching TRBD2. Germline V gives CDR1 SGHRS, CDR2 YFSETQ. V lost 4 bases to trimming and J lost 0 bases; unmatched junction nucleotides: 3. CDR3 length: 15 amino acids. This chain's CDR3 is CASSTSGSSYNEQFF. Here the CDR3 DNA reads TGCGCCAGCAGCACTAGCGGTAGCTCCTACAATGAGCAGTTCTTC.

This chain uses TRBV19 with TRBJ1-5; D call uncertain. V lost 5 bases and J 7 bases, leaving 18 bases between the germline ends. Germline V gene data show CDR1 as LNHDA and CDR2 as SQIVND (reference sequence). The CDR3 totals 15 residues. The CDR3 loop reads CASSLGVSVGQPQHF. CDR3 sequence (DNA): TGTGCCAGTAGTCTCGGGGTTTCGGTTGGGCAGCCCCAGCATTTT.

This sequence joins TRBV10-3 and TRBJ2-3, with TRBD1 as a possible D gene (5 bases). Trimming shortened V by 2 bases and J by 6 bases, and 15 bases separated the two germline ends. Germline CDR1 reads ENHRY; CDR2 reads SYGVKD. The length of the CDR3 is 15 residues. For the CDR3, the DNA is TGTGCCATCAGTGAGACGGCAGGGTCAACGGATACGCAGTATTTT. Translating gives CAISETAGSTDTQYF.

The rearrangement links TRBV9 to TRBJ2-3, with 15 bases that match TRBD2. Trimming took 4 bases from V and 3 from J; bases not matched to a gene: 9. Germline CDR1 SGDLS, CDR2 YYNGEE. The CDR3 runs to 18 residues. The CDR3 spells CASSPGTSGGIFTDTQYF. CDR3 in DNA: TGTGCCAGCAGCCCAGGGACTAGCGGGGGGATATTTACAGATACGCAGTATTTT.

V is TRBV28 and J is TRBJ2-7, with 8 bases that match TRBD2. The CDR3 length is 14 residues. Germline CDR1 is MDHEN and CDR2 is SYDVKM. Trimming cost V 5 bases and J 3 bases; bases outside gene matches: 6. The CDR3 sequence: CASSRLAPIYEQYF. The CDR3 DNA is TGTGCCAGCAGTAGACTAGCGCCAATCTACGAGCAGTACTTC.

This chain connects TRBV5-4 to TRBJ2-5; 11 positions match TRBD2. CDR3 length: 19 amino acids. Germline CDR1 SGHNT, CDR2 YYREEE (reference sequence). V was pared by 0 bases and J by 2 bases, with 12 bases of the junction left unmatched. CDR3 nucleotides: TGTGCCAGCAGCTTGGCCCGCCTTCGGGGACTAGCGGATCAAGAGACCCAGTACTTC. Protein product: CASSLARLRGLADQETQYF.

The chain carries TRBV29-1 and TRBJ2-1; D is perhaps TRBD2 (6 bases). The V end lost 5 bases, the J end lost 12 bases, and 32 bases lay between the germline ends. Per the germline V gene, CDR1 is SQVTM and CDR2 is ANQGSEA. CDR3 length: 17 residues. As DNA, the CDR3 is TGCAGCGTTCGGGCGGATCTCGGGACTTACCCAGTTCTTCGGCAGTTCTTC. As protein: CSVRADLGTYPVLRQFF.

The rearrangement uses TRBV7-9 and TRBJ2-7; TRBD2 might be the D (6 bases). The germline CDR1 and CDR2 sequences are SEHNR and FQNEAQ (reference sequence). Deletions cut 5 bases from V and 3 bases from J, with 17 bases between. CDR3 size: 15 residues. The DNA of the CDR3 is TGTGCCAGCAGCCGTAGCGGTATGGGAAACTACGAGCAGTACTTC. This sequence encodes CASSRSGMGNYEQYF.

This chain connects TRBV7-9 to TRBJ2-7, with D maybe TRBD2 (6 bases). Germline V CDR1 and CDR2: SEHNR, FQNEAQ (reference sequence). The CDR3 spans 14 residues. The V end lost 5 bases, the J end lost 3 bases, and 14 bases lay between the germline ends. CDR3 sequence (DNA): TGTGCCAGCAGCGAACGTGGACTATACTACGAGCAGTACTTC. It specifies CASSERGLYYEQYF.

The J gene is TRBJ1-2, the V gene TRBV2; perhaps TRBD1 as D (6 bases). The germline gives CDR1 SNHLY, CDR2 FYNNEI. The CDR3 extends over 19 amino acids. V lost 2 bases and J lost 7, with 29 bases in between. CDR3 protein: CASSETWGTPQGLSSGYTF. As DNA, the CDR3 is TGTGCCAGCAGTGAAACGTGGGGGACACCCCAAGGCCTTTCATCTGGCTACACCTTC. Complete variable domain (other parts from reference TRBV2 and TRBJ1-2): EPEVTQTPSHQVTQMGQEVILRCVPISNHLYFYWYRQILGQKVEFLVSFYNNEISEKSEIFDDQFSVERPDGSNFTLKIRSTKLEDSAMYFCASSETWGTPQGLSSGYTFGSGTRLTVV.

The J gene is TRBJ1-2, the V gene TRBV13, with TRBD1 as a possible D gene (5 bases). The CDR3 spans 13 residues. The germline CDR1 and CDR2 sequences are PRHDT and FYEKMQ (reference sequence). The V end lost 2 bases, the J end lost 7 bases, and 11 bases lay between the germline ends. In DNA, the CDR3 is TGTGCCAGCAGCTTAAGCGTAAGGGGTGGCTACACCTTC. Amino acids: CASSLSVRGGYTF.

The chain's CDR3 is CASSQDRDSYGYTF. In DNA form, the CDR3 reads TGTGCCAGCAGCCAAGACCGGGACAGCTATGGCTACACCTTC. The V gene is TRBV4-2, the J gene TRBJ1-2, with 7 bases that match TRBD1. V gave up 0 bases and J gave up 4 bases; unmatched junction bases: 2. CDR3 length equals 14 residues. The V gene's germline CDR1 is LGHNA and CDR2 YNFKEQ.

J is TRBJ2-7 and V is TRBV5-1; 13 bases match TRBD2. V trimming: 0 bases; J trimming: 5 bases; junction bases outside the gene matches: 8. This CDR3 is 17 amino acids long. Germline V gene sequence: CDR1 SGHRS, CDR2 YFSETQ. CDR3 residues: CASSLETSGRAGHEQYF. In DNA, the CDR3 is TGCGCCAGCAGCTTGGAAACTAGCGGGAGGGCCGGGCACGAGCAGTACTTC.

The CDR3 loop reads CAWSQGNSYNEQFF. The CDR3 nucleotides read TGTGCCTGGAGCCAGGGAAATTCCTACAATGAGCAGTTCTTC. V usage is TRBV30 and J usage is TRBJ2-1; weak D call: TRBD1 (5 bases). The V gene lost 3 bases and the J gene lost 1 base, with 10 bases spanning the gap. Germline CDR1 and CDR2: GTSNPN and SVGIG (reference sequence). The CDR3 spans 14 residues. Combining the CDR3 with reference TRBV30 and TRBJ2-1 gives the whole variable domain SQTIHQWPATLVQPVGSPLSLECTVEGTSNPNLYWYRQAAGRGLQLLFYSVGIGQISSEVPQNLSASRPQDRQFILSSKKLLLSDSGFYLCAWSQGNSYNEQFFGPGTRLTVL.

J is TRBJ2-5 and V is TRBV9; D uncertain. The V gene's germline CDR1 is SGDLS and CDR2 YYNGEE. V shed 3 bases and J shed 2 bases, with 5 bases lying between them. CDR3 length equals 12 residues. CDR3 sequence reads: CASSATQETQYF. CDR3 DNA: TGTGCCAGCAGCGCAACTCAAGAGACCCAGTACTTC. The entire variable domain, with the rest obtained from reference TRBV9 and TRBJ2-5, is as follows: DSGVTQTPKHLITATGQRVTLRCSPRSGDLSVYWYQQSLDQGLQFLIQYYNGEERAKGNILERFSAQQFPDLHSELNLSSLELGDSALYFCASSATQETQYFGPGTRLLVL.

The gene calls are TRBV6-5 and TRBJ2-1, with a possible D match to TRBD2 (6 bases). With 4 bases removed from V and 12 bases from J, the gap between germline ends came to 13 bases. This CDR3 spans 12 amino acids. Germline V gives CDR1 MNHEY, CDR2 SVGAGI. In nucleotides, the CDR3 is TGTGCCAGCAGTTCGTTGACTAGTACGCAGTTCTTC. It translates to CASSSLTSTQFF.

The rearrangement links TRBV15 to TRBJ1-4; D possibly corresponds to TRBD1 (6 bases). The CDR3 is 15 residues long. Germline CDR1 is LNHNV and CDR2 is YYDKDF (reference sequence). Trimming took off 7 bases at V and 5 bases at J, with 17 bases between the two ends. The CDR3 protein is CATKRGADGNEKLFF. For the CDR3, the DNA is TGTGCCACCAAGCGGGGGGCAGACGGGAATGAAAAACTGTTTTTT.

V and J are TRBV28 and TRBJ1-2; D remains unclear. The CDR3 spans 12 residues. The V end was cut by 6 bases, the J end by 7 bases, with 12 bases between. Germline V lookup: CDR1 MDHEN, CDR2 SYDVKM. CDR3 in DNA: TGTGCCAGCAGCATTGGCCGGGGTGGCTACACCTTC. Amino acid sequence: CASSIGRGGYTF.

This chain joins TRBV28 and TRBJ1-4; 7 bases fit TRBD1. Germline V lookup: CDR1 MDHEN, CDR2 SYDVKM. The CDR3 has 17 residues. Losses at the gene ends were 1 base for V and 3 bases for J; bases not matched to a gene: 8. CDR3 sequence reads: CASSLFGQGVPNEKLFF. CDR3 nucleotides: TGTGCCAGCAGTTTATTCGGTCAGGGGGTACCTAATGAAAAACTGTTTTTT.

The gene calls are TRBV29-1 and TRBJ1-1; D is possibly TRBD1 (6 bases). There are 11 residues in the CDR3. The germline V gene has CDR1 SQVTM and CDR2 ANQGSEA. V lost 7 bases and J lost 10, with 16 bases in between. The CDR3 protein is CSGTQGLGAFF. Written as DNA, the CDR3 is TGCAGCGGCACACAGGGTCTCGGAGCTTTCTTT.

V usage is TRBV27 and J usage is TRBJ2-7; TRBD2 matches 10 bases. Germline CDR1 and CDR2: MNHEY and SMNVEV (reference sequence). Trimming removed 3 bases from V and 3 bases from J; junction bases left unmatched: 5. The CDR3 loop spans 15 amino acids. CDR3 sequence reads: CASSFTIAGGYEQYF. As DNA, the CDR3 is TGTGCCAGCAGTTTTACTATAGCGGGGGGCTACGAGCAGTACTTC.

V is TRBV19 and J is TRBJ2-1; weak D call: TRBD2 (6 bases). Germline V gene data show CDR1 as LNHDA and CDR2 as SQIVND (reference sequence). The CDR3 length is 15 residues. Trimming took off 2 bases at V and 5 bases at J, with 13 bases between the two ends. The CDR3, as DNA: TGTGCCAGTAGTATATCCGCAGGGAGGCACAATGAGCAGTTCTTC. This sequence encodes CASSISAGRHNEQFF.